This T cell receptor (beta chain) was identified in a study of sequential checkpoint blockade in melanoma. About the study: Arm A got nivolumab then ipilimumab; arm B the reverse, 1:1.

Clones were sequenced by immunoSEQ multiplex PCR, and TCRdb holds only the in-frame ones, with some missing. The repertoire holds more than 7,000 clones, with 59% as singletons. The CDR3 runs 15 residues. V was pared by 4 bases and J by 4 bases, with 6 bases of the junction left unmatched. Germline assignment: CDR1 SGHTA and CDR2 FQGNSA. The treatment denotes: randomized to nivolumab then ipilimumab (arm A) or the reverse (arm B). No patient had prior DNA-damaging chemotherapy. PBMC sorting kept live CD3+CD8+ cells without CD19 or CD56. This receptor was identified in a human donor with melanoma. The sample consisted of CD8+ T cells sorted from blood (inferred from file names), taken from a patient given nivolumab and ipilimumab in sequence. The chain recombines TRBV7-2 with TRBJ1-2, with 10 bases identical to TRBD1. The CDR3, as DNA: TGTGCCAGCAGCTCGGACAGGGGGGTAGCCTATGGCTACACCTTC. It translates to CASSSDRGVAYGYTF.